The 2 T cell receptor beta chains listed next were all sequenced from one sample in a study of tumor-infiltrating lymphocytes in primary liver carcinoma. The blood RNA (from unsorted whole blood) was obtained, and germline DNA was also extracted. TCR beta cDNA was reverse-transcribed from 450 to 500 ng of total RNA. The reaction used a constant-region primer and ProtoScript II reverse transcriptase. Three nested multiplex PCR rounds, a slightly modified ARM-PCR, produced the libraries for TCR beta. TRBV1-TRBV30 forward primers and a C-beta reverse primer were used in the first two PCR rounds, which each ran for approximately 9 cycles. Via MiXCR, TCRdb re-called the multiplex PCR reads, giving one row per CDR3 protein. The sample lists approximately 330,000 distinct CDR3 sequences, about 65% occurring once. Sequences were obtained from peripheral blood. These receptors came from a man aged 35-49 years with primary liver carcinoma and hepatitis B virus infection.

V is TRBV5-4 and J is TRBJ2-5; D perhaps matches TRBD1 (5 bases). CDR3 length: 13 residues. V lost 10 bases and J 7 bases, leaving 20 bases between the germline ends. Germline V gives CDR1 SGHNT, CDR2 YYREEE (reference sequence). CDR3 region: CAGSVGPQATQYF. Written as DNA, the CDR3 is TGTGCCGGATCAGTGGGCCCACAGGCGACCCAGTACTTC. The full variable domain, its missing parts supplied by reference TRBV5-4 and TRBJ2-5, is ETGVTQSPTHLIKTRGQQVTLRCSSQSGHNTVSWYQQALGQGPQFIFQYYREEENGRGNFPPRFSGLQFPNYSSELNVNALELDDSALYLCAGSVGPQATQYFGPGTRLLVL.

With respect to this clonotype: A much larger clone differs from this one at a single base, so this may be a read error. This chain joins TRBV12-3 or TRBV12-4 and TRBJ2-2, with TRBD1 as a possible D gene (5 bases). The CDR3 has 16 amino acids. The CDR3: CVSTWDGAVRTGELFF. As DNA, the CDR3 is TGTGTCAGCACTTGGGATGGGGCAGTCCGTACCGGGGAGCTGTTTTTT.